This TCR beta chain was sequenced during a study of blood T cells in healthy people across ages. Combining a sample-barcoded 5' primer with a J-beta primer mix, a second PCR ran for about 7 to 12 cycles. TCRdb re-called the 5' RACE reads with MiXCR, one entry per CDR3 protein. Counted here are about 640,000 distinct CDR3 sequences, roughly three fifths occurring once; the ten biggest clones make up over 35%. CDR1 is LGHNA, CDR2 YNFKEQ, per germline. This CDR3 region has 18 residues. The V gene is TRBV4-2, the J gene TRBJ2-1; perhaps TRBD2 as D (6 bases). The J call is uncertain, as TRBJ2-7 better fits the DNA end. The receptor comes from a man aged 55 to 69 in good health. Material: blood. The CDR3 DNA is TGTGCCAGCAGCCAAGATCGCACCGGGGGATACTCCTACAATGAGCAGTACTTC. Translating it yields CASSQDRTGGYSYNEQYF.